These T cell receptor beta chains were read from a single sample in a study of regulatory T cells in long-lasting Graves disease. TCRdb analysed the multiplex PCR reads with MiXCR anew, one entry per CDR3 protein. The sample records 530,000 or so distinct CDR3 sequences, 16% being singletons. The same data also contributed to another study, on T cells in Graves' hyperthyroidism and ophthalmopathy.

The specimen comprised peripheral blood mononuclear cells (PBMCs), sampled at new diagnosis, from a patient treated with antithyroid drugs. The receptors were gathered from a young man with Graves disease. Both conserved end residues are part of each CDR3. A D gene is named only where the DNA matches it firmly. Some rows mark clone size as missing; the rest say once, few, many or name a class of expanded clone.

J gene: TRBJ2-1
D gene: NA
clone size: many
V gene: TRBV28
CDR3 DNA: TGTGCCAGCAGTTTCCCCGTGGAGGGCGGGAATGAGCAGTTCTTC
CDR3 protein: CASSFPVEGGNEQFF

J gene: TRBJ1-1
D gene: TRBD1
clone size: few
V gene: TRBV5-1
CDR3 DNA: TGCGCCAGCAGCTGGGGACAGGGGGGGAACACTGAAGCTTTCTTT
CDR3 protein: CASSWGQGGNTEAFF

J gene: TRBJ2-7
D gene: NA
clone size: NA
V gene: TRBV10-3
CDR3 DNA: TGTGCCATCAGTCAGAGGGACAACCCCAACGAGCAGTACTTC
CDR3 protein: CAISQRDNPNEQYF

J gene: TRBJ2-4
D gene: NA
clone size: NA
V gene: TRBV27
CDR3 DNA: TGTGCCAGCAGTTTTCACAGGGAAGCCAAAAACATTCAGTACTTC
CDR3 protein: CASSFHREAKNIQYF

J gene: TRBJ2-7
D gene: TRBD2
clone size: few
V gene: TRBV3-1
CDR3 DNA: TGTGCCAGCAGCCAGGCTCCTAGCGGGAGTTCGGGATACGAGCAGTACTTC
CDR3 protein: CASSQAPSGSSGYEQYF

J gene: TRBJ2-7
D gene: TRBD2
clone size: many
V gene: TRBV3-1
CDR3 DNA: TGTGCCAGCAAACCCGCGGGGGGCAACGAGCAGTACTTC
CDR3 protein: CASKPAGGNEQYF

J gene: TRBJ1-5
D gene: NA
clone size: few
V gene: TRBV12-3/TRBV12-4
CDR3 DNA: TGTGCCAGCAGTTTAGCATTGTGGGGGACAAGCAATCAGCCCCAGCATTTT
CDR3 protein: CASSLALWGTSNQPQHF

J gene: TRBJ2-7
D gene: NA
clone size: many
V gene: TRBV6-5
CDR3 DNA: TGTGCCAGCAGTTTCAACCCCGGACAGTACGAGCAGTACTTC
CDR3 protein: CASSFNPGQYEQYF

J gene: TRBJ2-2
D gene: NA
clone size: few
V gene: TRBV5-1
CDR3 DNA: TGCGCCAGCAGCTTTATGGCGTCGAACACCGGGGAGCTGTTTTTT
CDR3 protein: CASSFMASNTGELFF

J gene: TRBJ1-1
D gene: NA
clone size: many
V gene: TRBV3-1
CDR3 DNA: TGTGCCAGCAGCCAAGATTGGCAGGCGAACACTGAAGCTTTCTTT
CDR3 protein: CASSQDWQANTEAFF

J gene: TRBJ2-7
D gene: TRBD1
clone size: few
V gene: TRBV20-1
CDR3 DNA: TGCAGTGCCGAAGGGACAGGGGCAGGGGAGCAGTACTTC
CDR3 protein: CSAEGTGAGEQYF